Each of the 28 T cell receptor beta chains below was sequenced from the same sample in a study of T cells in Graves' hyperthyroidism and ophthalmopathy. TCR beta CDR3 region amplification was performed from RNA transcripts. HTBI primers were the set used in a first-round RT-PCR of the TCR CDR3. In TCRdb, the multiplex PCR reads were re-called with MiXCR into one record per CDR3 protein. The sample contains about 610,000 distinct CDR3 sequences, over 12% of which appear only once. The sequenced material came from blood. These receptors originate from a woman in her thirties or forties with Graves' ophthalmopathy.

There are a few counts of this clonotype. The CDR3 here is CASSNGAGYEQYF. DNA for the CDR3: TGTGCCAGCTCCAATGGGGCGGGCTACGAGCAGTACTTC. This sequence joins TRBV27 and TRBJ2-7; D tentatively fits TRBD1 or TRBD2 (5 bases each). The V and J ends lost 8 bases and 3 bases respectively, with 14 bases between them. This CDR3 is 13 amino acids long. Germline CDR1 and CDR2: MNHEY and SMNVEV (reference sequence).

In its sample, this clonotype was seen a few times. The chain joins TRBV5-1 to TRBJ2-2; 8 bases fit TRBD1. The CDR3 contains 14 residues. The V segment lost 5 bases and the J segment 7 bases; nucleotides outside the gene matches: 7. Germline-derived CDR1 and CDR2 are SGHRS and YFSETQ. As DNA, the CDR3 is TGCGCCAGCAGTTTGACAGGGGAAGGCGGGGAGCTGTTTTTT. Its translation: CASSLTGEGGELFF.

This clonotype was found many times. The chain's CDR3 is CASSLQAGGLNEQFF. The CDR3 nucleotides are TGTGCCAGCAGTTTACAGGCGGGAGGGCTCAATGAGCAGTTCTTC. The J gene is TRBJ2-1, the V gene TRBV12-3 or TRBV12-4; 9 positions match TRBD2. This CDR3 has 15 residues. V lost 2 bases and J lost 6; bases outside the gene matches: 5.

This clonotype has at least ten counts. The V gene is TRBV27, the J gene TRBJ1-2, with D possibly being TRBD1 (5 bases). In germline, CDR1 is MNHEY, CDR2 SMNVEV (reference sequence). CDR3 length equals 13 residues. The ends were cut back, 5 bases at V and 5 bases at J, with 12 bases in the middle. CDR3 sequence reads: CASSPRDLYGYTF. The CDR3 nucleotides read TGTGCCAGCAGTCCCCGGGACTTATATGGCTACACCTTC.

This clonotype was recorded at least ten times. The rearrangement uses TRBV7-2 and TRBJ1-2; D not certain. Looked up from germline, CDR1 is SGHTA and CDR2 is FQGNSA. V lost 4 bases, J lost 7 bases, and 10 bases lay in between. The CDR3 has 12 amino acids. CDR3 nucleotides: TGTGCCAGCAGCTCCCTCGAGGGTGGCTACACCTTC. Protein sequence: CASSSLEGGYTF.

The sample holds many counts of this clonotype. The chain carries TRBV19 and TRBJ1-2; maybe TRBD1 (5 bases). The length of the CDR3 is 14 residues. Trimming shortened V by 3 bases and J by 4 bases, and 12 bases separated the two germline ends. CDR1 is LNHDA, CDR2 SQIVND, per germline (reference sequence). The CDR3 is CASSIQGVGYGYTF. CDR3 nucleotide sequence: TGTGCCAGTAGTATCCAGGGAGTTGGCTATGGCTACACCTTC.

At least ten counts were recorded for this clonotype. This sequence joins TRBV30 and TRBJ1-2, with D unresolved. V lost 3 bases, J lost 6 bases, and 14 bases lay in between. This CDR3 region has 13 residues. Germline assignment: CDR1 GTSNPN and CDR2 SVGIG (reference sequence). Here the CDR3 reads CAWSPDLYDGYTF. CDR3 DNA sequence: TGTGCCTGGAGCCCGGACCTATATGATGGCTACACCTTC. Full variable domain (missing parts from reference TRBV30 and TRBJ1-2): SQTIHQWPATLVQPVGSPLSLECTVEGTSNPNLYWYRQAAGRGLQLLFYSVGIGQISSEVPQNLSASRPQDRQFILSSKKLLLSDSGFYLCAWSPDLYDGYTFGSGTRLTVV.

The chain carries TRBV12-3 or TRBV12-4 and TRBJ2-4; 8 nucleotides align to TRBD2. The CDR3 totals 15 residues. V lost 4 bases, J lost 0 bases, and 2 bases stayed unmatched. CDR3 nucleotides: TGTGCCAGCAGTTCCCTAGCGGGAGCCAAAAACATTCAGTACTTC. Amino acids: CASSSLAGAKNIQYF.

At least ten counts were recorded for this clonotype. The V and J genes are TRBV7-2 and TRBJ2-7; tentatively, D is TRBD2 (5 bases). The CDR3 consists of 13 residues. Trimming shortened V by 5 bases and J by 4 bases, and 12 bases separated the two germline ends. Germline assignment: CDR1 SGHTA and CDR2 FQGNSA. DNA for the CDR3: TGTGCCAGCAGCCAGGAGGCGGCATACGAGCAGTACTTC. Its translation: CASSQEAAYEQYF.

The CDR3 protein is CASSSPGTQKYF. The CDR3 DNA follows: TGTGCCAGCAGTTCCCCCGGGACACAAAAGTACTTC. This rearrangement joins TRBV6-5 to TRBJ2-7; maybe TRBD1 (6 bases). This CDR3 has 12 residues. Germline CDR1 MNHEY, CDR2 SVGAGI. The V gene lost 4 bases and the J gene lost 11 bases, with 15 bases spanning the gap.

This clonotype was observed many times. This chain connects TRBV9 to TRBJ1-1; 8 bases line up with TRBD1. Trimming took 3 bases from V and 1 from J; bases not matched to a gene: 2. CDR1 is SGDLS, CDR2 YYNGEE, per germline. The CDR3 has 14 amino acids. DNA of the CDR3: TGTGCCAGCAGCGGGGGACAGGCGAACACTGAAGCTTTCTTT. Its translation is CASSGGQANTEAFF.

This clonotype was counted ten times or more. The rearrangement links TRBV19 to TRBJ1-1; the match to TRBD1 covers 9 bases. The CDR3 length is 16 residues. The V gene end was trimmed by 5 bases and the J gene end by 10 bases; junction bases not matched to a gene: 17. Per the germline V gene, CDR1 is LNHDA and CDR2 is SQIVND (reference sequence). The CDR3 DNA reads TGTGCCAGTAGTGGCCGGCGGGACAGGGAACGGCTGGGAGCTTTCTTT. This translates into CASSGRRDRERLGAFF.

This sequence joins TRBV28 and TRBJ1-2, with 10 bases lining up with TRBD1. Germline CDR1 MDHEN, CDR2 SYDVKM. J gave up 8 bases and V 6 bases, and 12 bases lay outside the gene matches. The CDR3 extends over 15 amino acids. This chain's CDR3 is CASRSQTGGSRGYTF. Here the CDR3 DNA reads TGTGCCAGCAGGTCTCAGACAGGGGGCAGTAGGGGCTACACCTTC.

This clonotype was observed at least ten times. This chain links TRBV19 with TRBJ2-7, with D perhaps matching TRBD1 or TRBD2 (5 bases each). The germline gives CDR1 LNHDA, CDR2 SQIVND (reference sequence). The CDR3 totals 13 residues. Trimming pared 5 bases from V and 0 bases from J, leaving 8 bases between. The CDR3 is CASSWDDSYEQYF. For the CDR3, the DNA is TGTGCCAGTAGTTGGGACGACTCCTACGAGCAGTACTTC. The complete variable domain, with remaining parts taken from reference TRBV19 and TRBJ2-7, reads DGGITQSPKYLFRKEGQNVTLSCEQNLNHDAMYWYRQDPGQGLRLIYYSQIVNDFQKGDIAEGYSVSREKKESFPLTVTSAQKNPTAFYLCASSWDDSYEQYFGPGTRLTVT.

This clonotype occurred many times. V and J are TRBV19 and TRBJ1-2; D gene uncertain. The CDR3 has 12 residues. The V gene's germline CDR1 is LNHDA and CDR2 SQIVND (reference sequence). V was cut by 3 bases and J by 7 bases, with 9 bases left in between. This CDR3 reads CASSIEGGGYTF. CDR3 bases: TGTGCCAGTAGTATCGAGGGTGGTGGCTACACCTTC. Drawing the rest from reference TRBV19 and TRBJ1-2, the complete variable domain is DGGITQSPKYLFRKEGQNVTLSCEQNLNHDAMYWYRQDPGQGLRLIYYSQIVNDFQKGDIAEGYSVSREKKESFPLTVTSAQKNPTAFYLCASSIEGGGYTFGSGTRLTVV.

Many counts were recorded for this clonotype. This chain joins TRBV7-8 and TRBJ1-1, with a weak D call TRBD1 (6 bases). CDR3 length: 15 residues. CDR1 and CDR2 from the germline V gene are SGHVS and FQNEAQ. V was shortened by 3 bases and J by 0 bases, with 11 bases between the two germline ends. This CDR3 is CASSFMTGMNTEAFF. The CDR3 DNA reads TGTGCCAGCAGCTTTATGACAGGAATGAACACTGAAGCTTTCTTT.

This clonotype was recorded at least ten times. This chain links TRBV27 with TRBJ2-7; D possibly matches TRBD1 or TRBD2 (5 bases each). Germline CDR1 MNHEY, CDR2 SMNVEV (reference sequence). This CDR3 comprises 14 residues. The V and J ends lost 5 bases and 6 bases respectively, with 17 bases between them. CDR3 residues: CASSQRTGQGEQYF. The DNA for the CDR3 is TGTGCCAGCAGTCAACGGACGGGGCAAGGCGAGCAGTACTTC.

The V gene is TRBV2, the J gene TRBJ1-1; D is unclear. V lost 3 bases and J lost 5, with 10 bases in between. Looked up from germline, CDR1 is SNHLY and CDR2 is FYNNEI. This CDR3 spans 13 amino acids. CDR3 region: CASSDWADTEAFF. The DNA of the CDR3 is TGTGCCAGCAGTGACTGGGCAGATACTGAAGCTTTCTTT.

This clonotype was counted only a few times. The V call is TRBV4-3, the J call TRBJ1-1; tentatively, D is TRBD1 (5 bases). Germline CDR1 reads LGHNA; CDR2 reads YSLEER. V lost 0 bases to trimming and J lost 6 bases, with 11 bases between them. The length of the CDR3 is 14 residues. The CDR3 sequence: CASSQDRGTAEAFF. The CDR3 DNA follows: TGCGCCAGCAGCCAAGACCGGGGGACCGCTGAAGCTTTCTTT.

This clonotype was found many times. The J gene is TRBJ2-5, the V gene TRBV7-9, with a weak D call TRBD2 (5 bases). Per germline, CDR1 SEHNR and CDR2 FQNEAQ (reference sequence). This CDR3 spans 14 amino acids. Deletions cut 5 bases from V and 1 base from J, with 11 bases between. The CDR3 nucleotides read TGTGCCAGCAGCCCGAGCGGAATCCAAGAGACCCAGTACTTC. It translates to CASSPSGIQETQYF. Variable domain in full (rest from reference TRBV7-9 and TRBJ2-5): DTGVSQNPRHKITKRGQNVTFRCDPISEHNRLYWYRQTLGQGPEFLTYFQNEAQLEKSRLLSDRFSAERPKGSFSTLEIQRTEQGDSAMYLCASSPSGIQETQYFGPGTRLLVL.

In its sample, this clonotype was seen a few times. The chain is built from TRBV11-3 and TRBJ2-7; D is possibly TRBD2 (6 bases). This CDR3 contains 15 residues. V lost 0 bases and J 3 bases, leaving 12 bases between the germline ends. Germline CDR1 SGHNT, CDR2 YENEEA. The CDR3 here is CASSLEGLQFYEQYF. In DNA form, the CDR3 reads TGTGCCAGCAGCTTAGAGGGACTCCAATTCTACGAGCAGTACTTC. The full variable domain, its missing parts supplied by reference TRBV11-3 and TRBJ2-7, is EAGVVQSPRYKIIEKKQPVAFWCNPISGHNTLYWYLQNLGQGPELLIRYENEEAVDDSQLPKDRFSAERLKGVDSTLKIQPAELGDSAVYLCASSLEGLQFYEQYFGPGTRLTVT.

The sample holds many counts of this clonotype. The chain combines TRBV12-3 or TRBV12-4 with TRBJ2-7; D tentatively reads TRBD1 or TRBD2 (5 bases each). CDR3 length: 14 residues. V was cut by 5 bases and J by 5 bases, with 16 bases left in between. CDR3 bases: TGTGCCAGCAGTATCCGGGACCCTGGCAACGAGCAGTACTTC. This translates into CASSIRDPGNEQYF.

The chain carries TRBV3-1 and TRBJ2-7; D possibly corresponds to TRBD2 (5 bases). V lost 3 bases and J 2 bases, leaving 8 bases between the germline ends. Germline lookup yields CDR1 LGHDT and CDR2 YNNKEL (reference sequence). The CDR3 sequence is 13 residues long. CDR3 nucleotide sequence: TGTGCCAGCAGCCACGCGGGCCCCTACGAGCAGTACTTC. This codes for CASSHAGPYEQYF.

In this sample, this clonotype turned up many times. The genes are TRBV15 and TRBJ2-5, with D unclear. From germline, CDR1 is LNHNV and CDR2 YYDKDF (reference sequence). This CDR3 spans 12 amino acids. Trimming cost V 5 bases and J 2 bases, with 6 bases left between them. The CDR3 DNA sequence: TGTGCCACCAGCTTCTTGCAAGAGACCCAGTACTTC. Translation: CATSFLQETQYF. The whole variable domain, remainder taken from reference TRBV15 and TRBJ2-5, is DAMVIQNPRYQVTQFGKPVTLSCSQTLNHNVMYWYQQKSSQAPKLLFHYYDKDFNNEADTPDNFQSRRPNTSFCFLDIRSPGLGDTAMYLCATSFLQETQYFGPGTRLLVL.

This clonotype was found a few times. The chain has TRBV14 and TRBJ2-7; TRBD2 matches at 10 bases. The CDR3 contains 16 residues. Trimming cost V 4 bases and J 0 bases; bases outside gene matches: 6. Germline V CDR1 and CDR2: SGHDN, FVKESK. The DNA of the CDR3 is TGTGCCAGCAGCCCCGTTAGCGGGAGGAGCTCCTACGAGCAGTACTTC. It is translated as CASSPVSGRSSYEQYF.

This clonotype was seen at least ten times. This chain joins TRBV5-1 and TRBJ1-5; 8 bases fit TRBD1. Germline V lookup: CDR1 SGHRS, CDR2 YFSETQ. The CDR3 sequence is 15 residues long. J lost 7 bases, V lost 0 bases, and 6 bases had no gene match. CDR3 region: CASSLGGQAGQPQHF. DNA of the CDR3: TGCGCCAGCAGCTTGGGGGGACAGGCTGGGCAGCCCCAGCATTTT.

This clonotype was seen at least ten times. The chain links TRBV15 to TRBJ2-2, with TRBD1 as a possible D gene (6 bases). The CDR3 has 14 amino acids. Germline loops: CDR1 LNHNV, CDR2 YYDKDF (reference sequence). V lost 10 bases, J lost 3 bases, and 15 bases lay in between. Here the CDR3 DNA reads TGTGCCAGTAAGCCCGGACAGCACACCGGGGAGCTGTTTTTT. Translating it yields CASKPGQHTGELFF.

This clonotype has a count of ten or more. The chain joins TRBV6-1 to TRBJ1-5, with TRBD1 as a possible D gene (5 bases). Germline V gene sequence: CDR1 MNHNS, CDR2 SASEGT. This CDR3 has 15 amino acids. Deletions cut 4 bases from V and 6 bases from J, with 16 bases between. In nucleotides, the CDR3 is TGTGCCAGCAGTGCCTCCAGGGATGGTCGTCAGCCCCAGCATTTT. This sequence encodes CASSASRDGRQPQHF.